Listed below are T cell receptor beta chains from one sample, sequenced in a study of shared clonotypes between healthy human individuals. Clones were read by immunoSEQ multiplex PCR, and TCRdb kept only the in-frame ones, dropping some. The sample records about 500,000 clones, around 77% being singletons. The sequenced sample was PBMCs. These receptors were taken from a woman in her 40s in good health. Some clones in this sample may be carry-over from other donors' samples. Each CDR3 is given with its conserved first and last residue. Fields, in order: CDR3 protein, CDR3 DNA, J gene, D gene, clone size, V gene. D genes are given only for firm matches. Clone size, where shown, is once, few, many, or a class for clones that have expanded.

CDR3aa: CASSIETSGYTDTQYF
CDR3nt: TGTGCCAGTAGTATAGAAACTAGCGGTTACACAGATACGCAGTATTTT
j_gene: TRBJ2-3
d_gene: TRBD2
abundance: -
v_gene: TRBV19

CDR3aa: CASSQTGASYEQYF
CDR3nt: TGTGCCAGTAGTCAAACAGGGGCCTCCTACGAGCAGTACTTC
j_gene: TRBJ2-7
d_gene: TRBD1
abundance: few
v_gene: TRBV19

CDR3aa: CASSPEGTSGTYEQYF
CDR3nt: TGTGCCAGCAGTCCAGAGGGGACTAGCGGCACCTACGAGCAGTACTTC
j_gene: TRBJ2-7
d_gene: TRBD2
abundance: -
v_gene: TRBV27

CDR3aa: CASSPSGGGYEQYF
CDR3nt: TGTGCCAGCTCACCATCCGGTGGGGGCTACGAGCAGTACTTC
j_gene: TRBJ2-7
d_gene: -
abundance: -
v_gene: TRBV18

CDR3aa: CASSLWGNEQFF
CDR3nt: TGTGCCAGCAGTTTATGGGGAAATGAGCAGTTCTTC
j_gene: TRBJ2-1
d_gene: -
abundance: -
v_gene: TRBV28

CDR3aa: CASSRKGLAGPNSAYNEQFF
CDR3nt: TGCGCCAGCAGCCGTAAGGGACTAGCGGGACCGAACTCTGCATACAATGAGCAGTTCTTC
j_gene: TRBJ2-1
d_gene: TRBD2
abundance: -
v_gene: TRBV5-1

CDR3aa: CSVEDLLHEQYF
CDR3nt: TGCAGCGTTGAAGATCTTCTCCACGAGCAGTACTTC
j_gene: TRBJ2-7
d_gene: -
abundance: many
v_gene: TRBV29-1

CDR3aa: CASSFDEATKAFF
CDR3nt: TGTGCCAGCAGCTTTGACGAGGCCACAAAAGCTTTCTTT
j_gene: TRBJ1-1
d_gene: -
abundance: -
v_gene: TRBV11-1

CDR3aa: CASSDLAGGPDEQYF
CDR3nt: TGTGCCAGCAGTGATTTAGCGGGAGGGCCAGACGAGCAGTACTTC
j_gene: TRBJ2-7
d_gene: TRBD2
abundance: -
v_gene: TRBV2

CDR3aa: CASELSETQYF
CDR3nt: TGTGCCAGCGAACTTTCGGAGACCCAGTACTTC
j_gene: TRBJ2-5
d_gene: -
abundance: once
v_gene: TRBV2

CDR3aa: CASSERDLTHEQFF
CDR3nt: TGCGCCAGCAGTGAGAGGGACCTGACCCATGAGCAGTTCTTC
j_gene: TRBJ2-1
d_gene: -
abundance: -
v_gene: TRBV10-2

CDR3aa: CASSSRSRGTGYEQYF
CDR3nt: TGTGCCAGCAGTTCCAGATCGCGCGGGACGGGTTACGAGCAGTACTTC
j_gene: TRBJ2-7
d_gene: -
abundance: -
v_gene: TRBV28

CDR3aa: CASSLPPTQGVHEQYF
CDR3nt: TGTGCCAGCAGCCTACCCCCTACCCAGGGGGTCCACGAGCAGTACTTC
j_gene: TRBJ2-7
d_gene: TRBD1
abundance: -
v_gene: TRBV7-2

CDR3aa: CASSPLTRPDTQYF
CDR3nt: TGTGCCAGCAGCCCCCTAACCAGGCCAGATACGCAGTATTTT
j_gene: TRBJ2-3
d_gene: -
abundance: -
v_gene: TRBV11-2

CDR3aa: CASSQNRMNTEAFF
CDR3nt: TGTGCCAGCAGTCAAAACAGAATGAACACTGAAGCTTTCTTT
j_gene: TRBJ1-1
d_gene: -
abundance: -
v_gene: TRBV6-6

CDR3aa: CASSPLGGKPEAFF
CDR3nt: TGCGCCAGCAGTCCCCTAGGTGGGAAACCTGAAGCTTTCTTT
j_gene: TRBJ1-1
d_gene: -
abundance: -
v_gene: TRBV5-1

CDR3aa: CASSRDRVNTIYF
CDR3nt: TGTGCCAGCAGCCGAGACAGGGTCAACACCATATATTTT
j_gene: TRBJ1-3
d_gene: TRBD1
abundance: -
v_gene: TRBV13

CDR3aa: CASRGHNYGYTF
CDR3nt: TGTGCCAGCAGGGGACACAACTATGGCTACACCTTC
j_gene: TRBJ1-2
d_gene: -
abundance: -
v_gene: TRBV6-5

CDR3aa: CASSAEQGLVFRNQPQHF
CDR3nt: TGTGCCAGCAGTGCAGAACAGGGTCTCGTATTTCGCAATCAGCCCCAGCATTTT
j_gene: TRBJ1-5
d_gene: -
abundance: -
v_gene: TRBV2

CDR3aa: CASSLGTGGYNEQFF
CDR3nt: TGTGCCAGCAGCTTGGGGACAGGCGGCTACAATGAGCAGTTCTTC
j_gene: TRBJ2-1
d_gene: TRBD1
abundance: -
v_gene: TRBV5-4

CDR3aa: CASSQVELAVTDTQYF
CDR3nt: TGTGCCAGCAGCCAAGTTGAACTAGCGGTCACAGATACGCAGTATTTT
j_gene: TRBJ2-3
d_gene: TRBD2
abundance: -
v_gene: TRBV4-2

CDR3aa: CSDGRVLPYEQYF
CDR3nt: TGCAGCGATGGGAGGGTGCTTCCCTACGAGCAGTACTTC
j_gene: TRBJ2-7
d_gene: TRBD2
abundance: -
v_gene: TRBV29-1

CDR3aa: CASSLSGYYEQYF
CDR3nt: TGTGCCAGCAGTCTCAGCGGGTACTACGAGCAGTACTTC
j_gene: TRBJ2-7
d_gene: -
abundance: -
v_gene: TRBV7-9

CDR3aa: CASSEGWGYTEAFF
CDR3nt: TGTGCCAGCAGTGAAGGGTGGGGGTACACTGAAGCTTTCTTT
j_gene: TRBJ1-1
d_gene: -
abundance: -
v_gene: TRBV6-1

CDR3aa: CASSSRQGAGEQYF
CDR3nt: TGTGCCAGCAGCTCTCGACAGGGGGCGGGGGAGCAGTACTTC
j_gene: TRBJ2-7
d_gene: TRBD1
abundance: -
v_gene: TRBV5-4

CDR3aa: CASSTSVRDRAFNQPQHF
CDR3nt: TGTGCCAGCAGCACATCGGTCCGGGACAGGGCTTTCAATCAGCCCCAGCATTTT
j_gene: TRBJ1-5
d_gene: -
abundance: many
v_gene: TRBV21-1

CDR3aa: CASSLDTEETQYF
CDR3nt: TGTGCCAGCAGCTTGGATACCGAAGAGACCCAGTACTTC
j_gene: TRBJ2-5
d_gene: -
abundance: few
v_gene: TRBV5-4

CDR3aa: CASSQTIAPSEQYF
CDR3nt: TGTGCCAGTAGTCAGACTATCGCCCCCTCCGAGCAGTACTTC
j_gene: TRBJ2-7
d_gene: -
abundance: many
v_gene: TRBV19

CDR3aa: CASSPGTGNGYGYTF
CDR3nt: TGTGCCAGCAGTCCGGGGACAGGGAACGGCTATGGCTACACCTTC
j_gene: TRBJ1-2
d_gene: TRBD1
abundance: once
v_gene: TRBV27

CDR3aa: CASSYSSYEQYF
CDR3nt: TGTGCCAGCAGCTATAGCTCCTACGAGCAGTACTTC
j_gene: TRBJ2-7
d_gene: -
abundance: -
v_gene: TRBV2

CDR3aa: CASPLPTRGDREAGNTIYF
CDR3nt: TGTGCCAGCCCCCTCCCGACGCGAGGGGACAGGGAGGCGGGAAACACCATATATTTT
j_gene: TRBJ1-3
d_gene: TRBD1
abundance: -
v_gene: TRBV27

CDR3aa: CASGRQPNTEAFF
CDR3nt: TGTGCCAGCGGGAGACAGCCGAACACTGAAGCTTTCTTT
j_gene: TRBJ1-1
d_gene: -
abundance: few
v_gene: TRBV6-5

CDR3aa: CASSFLDSYYYGYTF
CDR3nt: TGTGCCAGCAGTTTCTTGGACTCCTACTACTATGGCTACACCTTC
j_gene: TRBJ1-2
d_gene: -
abundance: -
v_gene: TRBV28

CDR3aa: CASSQTRVGTDTQYF
CDR3nt: TGTGCCAGCAGCCAAACTAGGGTAGGGACCGATACGCAGTATTTT
j_gene: TRBJ2-3
d_gene: -
abundance: once
v_gene: TRBV11-2

CDR3aa: CASSLTGGETQYF
CDR3nt: TGTGCCAGCAGCTTGACTGGGGGGGAGACCCAGTACTTC
j_gene: TRBJ2-5
d_gene: -
abundance: many
v_gene: TRBV7-9

CDR3aa: CASSLHRDRGLEQYF
CDR3nt: TGTGCCAGCAGCTTACATCGGGACAGGGGGCTCGAGCAGTACTTC
j_gene: TRBJ2-7
d_gene: TRBD1
abundance: -
v_gene: TRBV7-2

CDR3aa: CASSPPGLAGGSSGGTQYF
CDR3nt: TGTGCCAGCTCACCACCGGGACTAGCGGGAGGAAGTTCGGGAGGTACGCAGTATTTT
j_gene: TRBJ2-3
d_gene: TRBD2
abundance: -
v_gene: TRBV18

CDR3aa: CASSFGRSTDTQYF
CDR3nt: TGTGCCAGCAGTTTTGGCAGAAGCACAGATACGCAGTATTTT
j_gene: TRBJ2-3
d_gene: -
abundance: -
v_gene: TRBV6-6

CDR3aa: CASSLGAEGYGYTF
CDR3nt: TGTGCCAGCAGCTTAGGGGCAGAAGGCTATGGCTACACCTTC
j_gene: TRBJ1-2
d_gene: -
abundance: -
v_gene: TRBV11-2

CDR3aa: CASSFRDRGPPYEQYF
CDR3nt: TGCGCCAGCAGCTTCCGGGACAGGGGCCCTCCCTACGAGCAGTACTTC
j_gene: TRBJ2-7
d_gene: TRBD1
abundance: -
v_gene: TRBV5-1

CDR3aa: CASSPRVHEQYF
CDR3nt: TGTGCCAGCAGCCCCAGGGTACACGAGCAGTACTTC
j_gene: TRBJ2-7
d_gene: -
abundance: few
v_gene: TRBV7-2

CDR3aa: CASSPGLAGGTYEQYF
CDR3nt: TGTGCCAGCTCACCGGGACTAGCGGGAGGAACCTACGAGCAGTACTTC
j_gene: TRBJ2-7
d_gene: TRBD2
abundance: -
v_gene: TRBV18

CDR3aa: CASSLGAGYTDTQYF
CDR3nt: TGTGCCAGCAGCTTAGGAGCGGGATACACAGATACGCAGTATTTT
j_gene: TRBJ2-3
d_gene: TRBD2
abundance: once
v_gene: TRBV7-2

CDR3aa: CASSLDSYEQYF
CDR3nt: TGTGCCAGCTCACTGGACAGCTACGAGCAGTACTTC
j_gene: TRBJ2-7
d_gene: -
abundance: -
v_gene: TRBV18

CDR3aa: CASRPGQNYGYTF
CDR3nt: TGTGCCAGCAGACCCGGACAGAACTATGGCTACACCTTC
j_gene: TRBJ1-2
d_gene: -
abundance: few
v_gene: TRBV28

CDR3aa: CAISDGSGRYGPYNEQFF
CDR3nt: TGTGCCATCAGTGACGGTAGCGGGAGGTATGGTCCCTACAATGAGCAGTTCTTC
j_gene: TRBJ2-1
d_gene: TRBD2
abundance: -
v_gene: TRBV10-3

CDR3aa: CASSSEGQGGETQYF
CDR3nt: TGTGCCAGCAGCTCCGAGGGACAGGGTGGAGAGACCCAGTACTTC
j_gene: TRBJ2-5
d_gene: TRBD1
abundance: -
v_gene: TRBV7-3

CDR3aa: CASSRLSLAGGYEQFF
CDR3nt: TGTGCCAGCAGCCGACTTTCTTTGGCGGGAGGGTATGAGCAGTTCTTC
j_gene: TRBJ2-1
d_gene: TRBD2
abundance: -
v_gene: TRBV13

CDR3aa: CASSLESGTYQYF
CDR3nt: TGTGCCAGCAGCTTAGAATCCGGGACCTACCAGTACTTC
j_gene: TRBJ2-7
d_gene: -
abundance: -
v_gene: TRBV13

CDR3aa: CASSFSNQPQHF
CDR3nt: TGCGCCAGCAGCTTTAGCAATCAGCCCCAGCATTTT
j_gene: TRBJ1-5
d_gene: -
abundance: many
v_gene: TRBV5-1

CDR3aa: CASGRDRAAGANVLTF
CDR3nt: TGTGCCAGCGGAAGGGACAGGGCGGCTGGGGCCAACGTCCTGACTTTC
j_gene: TRBJ2-6
d_gene: TRBD1
abundance: -
v_gene: TRBV28

CDR3aa: CAWSRTGTYEQYF
CDR3nt: TGTGCCTGGAGCAGGACAGGGACCTACGAGCAGTACTTC
j_gene: TRBJ2-7
d_gene: TRBD1
abundance: -
v_gene: TRBV30

CDR3aa: CASSQELREVEETQYF
CDR3nt: TGTGCCAGCAGCCAAGAATTGCGGGAGGTAGAAGAGACCCAGTACTTC
j_gene: TRBJ2-5
d_gene: TRBD2
abundance: -
v_gene: TRBV4-2

CDR3aa: CASSVGDRDNYGYTF
CDR3nt: TGTGCCAGCAGCGTAGGGGACAGGGACAACTATGGCTACACCTTC
j_gene: TRBJ1-2
d_gene: TRBD1
abundance: -
v_gene: TRBV9

CDR3aa: CASSLWDRGIAGSYNEQFF
CDR3nt: TGCGCCAGCAGCTTGTGGGACAGGGGGATAGCGGGCTCCTACAATGAGCAGTTCTTC
j_gene: TRBJ2-1
d_gene: TRBD1
abundance: once
v_gene: TRBV5-1

CDR3aa: CASSPESVGQPQHF
CDR3nt: TGTGCCAGCAGCCCAGAAAGTGTCGGGCAGCCCCAGCATTTT
j_gene: TRBJ1-5
d_gene: -
abundance: -
v_gene: TRBV4-2

CDR3aa: CASSLGQGLQETQYF
CDR3nt: TGTGCCAGCAGCTTAGGACAGGGTCTCCAAGAGACCCAGTACTTC
j_gene: TRBJ2-5
d_gene: TRBD1
abundance: -
v_gene: TRBV11-3

CDR3aa: CATKGAYQPQHF
CDR3nt: TGTGCCACCAAGGGGGCATATCAGCCCCAGCATTTT
j_gene: TRBJ1-5
d_gene: TRBD1
abundance: -
v_gene: TRBV19

CDR3aa: CASSTSGDSTDTQYF
CDR3nt: TGTGCCAGTAGTACTTCAGGGGATAGCACAGATACGCAGTATTTT
j_gene: TRBJ2-3
d_gene: -
abundance: -
v_gene: TRBV19

CDR3aa: CASSLVVGNNEQFF
CDR3nt: TGTGCCAGCAGCTTAGTCGTCGGTAACAATGAGCAGTTCTTC
j_gene: TRBJ2-1
d_gene: -
abundance: -
v_gene: TRBV7-2